Presented here are 9 T cell receptor beta chains from one specimen sequenced in a study of T cells after yellow fever vaccination. TCRdb reanalysed the 5' RACE reads using MiXCR and keeps one entry per CDR3 protein. The repertoire has 300,000 or so distinct CDR3 sequences, 7% to 9% of them found once; the top ten carry roughly a sixth. The specimen was PBMCs, collected roughly 45 days after the first yellow fever vaccination. The receptors were sampled from a man aged 18 to 29 who received the YFV17D yellow fever vaccine.

The chain is built from TRBV3-1 and TRBJ2-3; 9 positions agree with TRBD2. The V gene end was trimmed by 5 bases and the J gene end by 8 bases; junction bases not matched to a gene: 14. The CDR3 is made up of 16 amino acids. The germline gives CDR1 LGHDT, CDR2 YNNKEL (reference sequence). The CDR3, as DNA: TGTGCCAGCAGCTCCTCGACTAGCGGCGACCGAGGTACGCAGTATTTT. Translated: CASSSSTSGDRGTQYF.

This clonotype was picked up many times. This sequence joins TRBV20-1 and TRBJ2-1; D gene uncertain. The CDR3 is made up of 12 amino acids. V lost 0 bases and J lost 5, with 5 bases in between. Germline CDR1 DFQATT, CDR2 SNEGSKA (reference sequence). CDR3 DNA: TGCAGTGCTAGAGATCTTGACAATGAGCAGTTCTTC. Encoded protein: CSARDLDNEQFF.

This clonotype was seen at least ten times. This chain connects TRBV7-2 to TRBJ1-2; D not resolved. The CDR3 runs to 15 residues. The V gene's germline CDR1 is SGHTA and CDR2 FQGNSA. V was trimmed by 1 base and J by 4 bases, leaving 13 bases between them. In nucleotides, the CDR3 is TGTGCCAGCAGCTTAGGTAACAGAGTATTCTATGGCTACACCTTC. It codes for CASSLGNRVFYGYTF.

V usage is TRBV5-5 and J usage is TRBJ2-3; D might be TRBD1 (5 bases). The CDR3 sequence is 14 residues long. The V end was cut by 3 bases, the J end by 6 bases, with 14 bases between. Germline assignment: CDR1 SGHKS and CDR2 YYEKEE (reference sequence). The CDR3 protein is CASSSDTSGDTQYF. As DNA, the CDR3 is TGTGCCAGCAGCTCGGACACTTCTGGGGATACGCAGTATTTT.

The rearrangement joins TRBV25-1 to TRBJ1-2; perhaps TRBD1 as D (5 bases). The CDR3 runs 14 residues. The ends were cut back, 5 bases at V and 4 bases at J, with 14 bases in the middle. In germline, CDR1 is MGHDK, CDR2 SYGVNS. The DNA for the CDR3 is TGTGCCAGCAGTAAGGATGACAGCTCCTATGGCTACACCTTC. Its translation is CASSKDDSSYGYTF.

The chain recombines TRBV28 with TRBJ2-1, with D perhaps TRBD1 (6 bases). The ends were cut back, 4 bases at V and 9 bases at J, with 19 bases in the middle. CDR3 size: 15 residues. Germline-derived CDR1 and CDR2 are MDHEN and SYDVKM. The CDR3 nucleotides read TGTGCCAGCAGTTCCCGTCGGACAGCTTATATTGAGCAGTTCTTC. Amino acid sequence: CASSSRRTAYIEQFF.

At least ten counts were recorded for this clonotype. The chain recombines TRBV7-2 with TRBJ1-5; no definite D call. CDR1 is SGHTA, CDR2 FQGNSA, per germline. V lost 5 bases to trimming and J lost 4 bases, with 15 bases between them. The CDR3 loop spans 15 amino acids. The CDR3 sequence: CASSPPPASNQPQHF. CDR3 nucleotides: TGTGCCAGCAGCCCCCCCCCCGCCTCAAATCAGCCCCAGCATTTT.

The table lists this clonotype with a few counts. The V gene is TRBV4-1, the J gene TRBJ1-5; no clear D. Looked up from germline, CDR1 is MGHRA and CDR2 is YSYEKL. The CDR3 loop spans 15 amino acids. Trimming left V 6 bases short and J 3 bases short, with 15 bases between. CDR3 residues: CASSKETPSNQPQHF. DNA for the CDR3: TGCGCCAGCAGTAAGGAAACCCCCTCCAATCAGCCCCAGCATTTT.

This chain joins TRBV20-1 and TRBJ2-7; 12 positions match TRBD2. Losses at the gene ends were 0 bases for V and 5 bases for J; bases not matched to a gene: 8. CDR3 size: 16 residues. CDR1 and CDR2 (germline): DFQATT, SNEGSKA (reference sequence). The CDR3, as DNA: TGCAGTGCTAGAGATCAGCTAGCGGGGGGGGTCGACGAGCAGTACTTC. Translated: CSARDQLAGGVDEQYF.